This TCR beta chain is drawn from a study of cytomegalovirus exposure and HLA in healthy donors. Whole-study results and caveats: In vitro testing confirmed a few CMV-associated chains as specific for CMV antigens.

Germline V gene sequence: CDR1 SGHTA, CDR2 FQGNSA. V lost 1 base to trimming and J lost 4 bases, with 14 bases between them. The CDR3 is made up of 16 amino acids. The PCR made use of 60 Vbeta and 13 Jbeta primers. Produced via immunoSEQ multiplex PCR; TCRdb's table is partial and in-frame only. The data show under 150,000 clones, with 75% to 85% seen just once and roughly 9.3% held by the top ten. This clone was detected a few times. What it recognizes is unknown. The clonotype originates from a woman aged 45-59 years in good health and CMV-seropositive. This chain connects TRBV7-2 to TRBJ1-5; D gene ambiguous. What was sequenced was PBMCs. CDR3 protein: CASSLEWGAGNQPQHF. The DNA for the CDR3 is TGTGCCAGCAGCTTAGAATGGGGAGCTGGGAATCAGCCCCAGCATTTT. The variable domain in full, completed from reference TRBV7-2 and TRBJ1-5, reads GAGVSQSPSNKVTEKGKDVELRCDPISGHTALYWYRQSLGQGLEFLIYFQGNSAPDKSGLPSDRFSAERTGGSVSTLTIQRTQQEDSAVYLCASSLEWGAGNQPQHFGDGTRLSIL.